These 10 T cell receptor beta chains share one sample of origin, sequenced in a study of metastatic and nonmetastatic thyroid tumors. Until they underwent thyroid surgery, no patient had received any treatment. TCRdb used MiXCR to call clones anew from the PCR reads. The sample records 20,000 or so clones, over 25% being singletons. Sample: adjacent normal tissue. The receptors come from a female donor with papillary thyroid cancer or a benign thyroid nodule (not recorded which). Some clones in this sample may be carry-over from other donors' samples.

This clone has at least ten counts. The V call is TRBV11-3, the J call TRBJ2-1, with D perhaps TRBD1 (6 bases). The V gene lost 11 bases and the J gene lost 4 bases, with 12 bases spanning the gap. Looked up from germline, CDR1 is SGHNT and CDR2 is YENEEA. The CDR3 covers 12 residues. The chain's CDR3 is CAPGHKYNEQFF. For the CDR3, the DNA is TGTGCCCCGGGACATAAATACAATGAGCAGTTCTTC.

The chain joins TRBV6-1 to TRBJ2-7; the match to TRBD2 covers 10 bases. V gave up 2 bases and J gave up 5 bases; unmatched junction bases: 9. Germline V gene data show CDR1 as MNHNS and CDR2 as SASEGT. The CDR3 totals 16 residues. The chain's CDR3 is CASSERVAGGRNEQYF. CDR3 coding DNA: TGTGCCAGCAGTGAAAGAGTAGCGGGAGGTCGGAACGAGCAGTACTTC.

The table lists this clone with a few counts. The chain's CDR3 is CASSPQGDGANVLTF. The CDR3 nucleotides are TGTGCCAGCAGCCCCCAGGGCGATGGGGCCAACGTCCTGACTTTC. V gene TRBV6-1 combines with J gene TRBJ2-6; tentative D call: TRBD1 (5 bases). The CDR3 contains 15 residues. Germline loops: CDR1 MNHNS, CDR2 SASEGT. Between the trimmed V and J ends, which lost 6 bases and 3 bases, there was a span of 12 bases.

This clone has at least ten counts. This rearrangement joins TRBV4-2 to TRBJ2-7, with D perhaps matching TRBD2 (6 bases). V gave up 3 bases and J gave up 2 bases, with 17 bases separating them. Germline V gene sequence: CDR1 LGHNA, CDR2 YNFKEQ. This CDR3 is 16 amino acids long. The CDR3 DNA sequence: TGTGCCAGCAGCCACCCCCAGCTAGCGCGCACCTACGAGCAGTACTTC. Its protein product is CASSHPQLARTYEQYF.

CDR3 sequence reads: CASSLLSGEEKLFF. CDR3 sequence (DNA): TGTGCCAGCAGTTTATTGTCCGGTGAGGAAAAACTGTTTTTT. This chain connects TRBV27 to TRBJ1-4, with D hard to call. The CDR3 is 14 amino acids. Germline CDR1 is MNHEY and CDR2 is SMNVEV (reference sequence). Trimming cost V 1 base and J 8 bases, with 11 bases left between them. Looking up the rest from reference TRBV27 and TRBJ1-4 gives the full variable domain: EAQVTQNPRYLITVTGKKLTVTCSQNMNHEYMSWYRQDPGLGLRQIYYSMNVEVTDKGDVPEGYKVSRKEKRNFPLILESPSPNQTSLYFCASSLLSGEEKLFFGSGTQLSVL.

This CDR3 reads CASSSTSGRGGSYNEQFF. CDR3 nucleotides: TGTGCCAGCAGTTCGACTAGCGGGAGGGGGGGTTCCTACAATGAGCAGTTCTTC. The chain employs TRBV28 and TRBJ2-1, with 14 nucleotides matching TRBD2. Unmatched junction bases numbered 6, after V lost 4 bases and J lost 1 base. The germline V gene encodes CDR1 MDHEN and CDR2 SYDVKM. CDR3 size: 18 residues.

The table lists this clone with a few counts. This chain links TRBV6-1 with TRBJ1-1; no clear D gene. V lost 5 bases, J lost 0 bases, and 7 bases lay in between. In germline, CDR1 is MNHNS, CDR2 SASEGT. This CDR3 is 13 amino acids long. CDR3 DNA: TGTGCCAGCAGTAAAAATATGAACACTGAAGCTTTCTTT. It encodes CASSKNMNTEAFF.

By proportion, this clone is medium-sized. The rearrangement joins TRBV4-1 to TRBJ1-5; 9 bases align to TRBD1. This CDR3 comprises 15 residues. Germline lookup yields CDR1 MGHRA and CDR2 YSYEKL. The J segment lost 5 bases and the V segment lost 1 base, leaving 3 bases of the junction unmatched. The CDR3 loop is CASSQADRGYQPQHF. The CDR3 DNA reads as TGCGCCAGCAGCCAAGCAGACAGGGGGTATCAGCCCCAGCATTTT.

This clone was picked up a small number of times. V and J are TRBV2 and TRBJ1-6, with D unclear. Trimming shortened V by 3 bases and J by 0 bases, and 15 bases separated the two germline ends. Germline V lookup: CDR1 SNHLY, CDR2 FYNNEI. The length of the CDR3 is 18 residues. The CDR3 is CASSENRPKFSYNSPLHF. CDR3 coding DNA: TGTGCCAGCAGTGAGAACCGGCCTAAATTCTCCTATAATTCACCCCTCCACTTT.

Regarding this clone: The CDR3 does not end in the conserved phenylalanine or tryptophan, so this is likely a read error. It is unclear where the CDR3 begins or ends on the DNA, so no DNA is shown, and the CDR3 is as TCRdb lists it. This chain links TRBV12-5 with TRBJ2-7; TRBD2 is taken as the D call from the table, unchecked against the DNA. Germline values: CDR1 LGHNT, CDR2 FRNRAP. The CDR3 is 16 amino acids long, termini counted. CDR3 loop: CASGLGSGASRYERYL.